The following is a T cell receptor beta chain sequence with its context. Its antigen has not been determined. No base-level quality is on record; no much larger clone is a single base apart. These data come from a study of cytomegalovirus exposure and HLA in healthy donors (dated by TCRdb to about 2017). Background for the entire study: According to an earlier analysis of 587 of the donors, about 180 million T cells yielded over 100 million unique TCR beta sequences and about 280 Gb of sequence data. An early release covering around 630 HLA-typed donors comprised roughly 300 gigabases of sequencing data and tens of millions of unique TCR sequences. Of the 350 to 450 genotyped donors, 75% to 85% were placed in the genetic ancestry cluster associated with self-reported Caucasian donors. The study was designed to test whether signatures of past pathogen exposure could be identified by cataloging public T cell receptors. The study profiled the T cell repertoires of around 700 subjects by immunosequencing and related them to cytomegalovirus serostatus. Besides the first cohort of 666 subjects, a separate validation cohort made up of around 120 different subjects was used. To predict cytomegalovirus infection status, the study combined high-throughput TCR immunosequencing, statistical association of individual TCRs with disease status, and machine learning. A later analysis re-analyzed previously published TCR beta repertoires from hundreds of donors and added high-resolution HLA genotyping to study TCR occurrence patterns. In the later analysis, no new phenotypic data were used to find candidate immune exposures; instead, reliance was placed on TCR beta sequences and their occurrence across donors. In an earlier analysis of around 540 of the donors, high-throughput TCR beta sequencing was used to judge whether each TCR beta V gene segment behaved as functional or pseudogenic. Donor age, sex, ethnicity and CMV serostatus were collected together with the repertoire data. In a later genetic analysis, genome-wide SNP genotypes for about three fifths of the roughly 670 donors were used, and that subset was treated as a discovery cohort. All discovery cohort repertoires had been generated on a single sequencing platform. Class I and class II HLA loci were covered by the typing at four-digit resolution. Typing coverage differed by locus: A, B, C, DRB1 and DQB1 were typed in about 629-640 donors, DQA1 in approximately 520, DPA1 in around 580, and DPB1 in approximately 450. Because of strong linkage in the cohort, five DR-DQ haplotypes were treated as single units for association and clustering. Among roughly 400 genotyped donors of the cohort, an average of approximately 220,000 unique TCR beta nucleotide sequences was sequenced per donor, of which approximately 19% were non-productive.

The receptor library was made with the immunoSEQ multiplex PCR assay. For the multiplex PCR, a mixture combining 60 forward primers for TCR Vbeta segments and 13 reverse primers for TCR Jbeta segments was used. The CDR3 region of rearranged TCR beta genes was amplified from genomic DNA by a multiplex PCR assay. Amplified TCR beta libraries were sequenced as 87-base-pair reads on the Illumina HiSeq System. In the source study's methods: A later analysis counted some 80 million unique TCR beta chains across the 650 to 700 repertoires, and 9 million to 14 million of these chains were shared by at least two donors. To remove PCR and sequencing errors, raw reads were error-corrected and collapsed into unique sequences using a nearest-neighbor algorithm that merged closely related sequences. CDR3 sequences were aligned to IMGT reference sequences to assign V, D and J gene segments. For a sequence to be retained, a match of at least six nucleotides was required to both a V gene segment and a J gene segment. Rearrangements were classified as productive when the CDR3 lacked stop codons and remained in frame with V and J, and all other rearrangements were classified as non-productive. Following IMGT convention, CDR3 was defined as the stretch from the second conserved V-encoded cysteine to the conserved J-encoded phenylalanine. The earlier analysis of about 560 of the donors excluded any sequence lacking an unambiguous match to a single V gene segment. An earlier analysis of about 600 of the donors called V segments functional above 56.7% productive rearrangements and segregating when the between-donor standard deviation exceeded 5%. To diagnose cytomegalovirus status from the catalog of TCR beta chain sequences, a statistical classification framework was built. In a later analysis, TCR nucleotide sequences were compared against IMGT/GENE-DB human TR gene sequences so that V and J genes could be assigned. A later analysis assigned CDR3 sequences and most-parsimonious VDJ recombination scenarios with the TCRdist pipeline. In a later analysis, each TCR beta chain was defined by its CDR3 amino acid sequence together with its V-gene family, and reads lacking a unique V-gene family were excluded. A later analysis removed 450 to 600 highly shared, low-generation-probability nucleotide sequences to deal with suspected cross-contamination and a sequencing artifact. A later analysis calculated a clonal expansion index for each public chain from normalized within-repertoire ranks of inferred template counts. A later analysis computed generation probabilities with a VDJ recombination model fitted to out-of-frame rearrangements, and checked the results against IGoR. In a later analysis, TCR-TCR, TCR-HLA and TCR-CMV co-occurrence was scored with hypergeometric tests, and a repertoire-size bias correction was applied to TCR pairs. A later analysis estimated false discovery rates by permuting HLA or CMV assignments 20 times. In a later analysis, co-occurring TCRs were grouped using DBSCAN, with TCRdist sequence similarity added in when clustering inside HLA-allele-positive subsets. For co-occurrence clustering, repertoires with fewer than 30,000 or more than 120,000 public chains were excluded, along with five or six repertoires with anomalous nucleotide sharing. TCRdb took over this immuneACCESS table, retaining in-frame rearrangements with V and J assigned. Such tables are incomplete; in checked studies, under half of the missing clones stem from an unresolved V gene, and the remainder is unexplained. V, J and clone size are those of that table, while D and trimming were read from the DNA. This sample holds approximately 190,000 clones; roughly 80% were observed only once. Of the sample, approximately 3.8% falls within the top ten clones.

In total, roughly 710 healthy bone marrow donors made up the cohort. All cohort members were sampled while nominally healthy, although unrecorded immune exposures were likely present. The donor was CMV seronegative and belonged to the group of 352 seronegative cohort members. Every donor gave a peripheral blood sample, and the peripheral blood mononuclear cells from that sample were used for TCR beta sequencing. Genomic DNA extraction from the blood cell samples was performed with the Qiagen DNeasy Blood Extraction Kit. From a lookup of the germline V gene, CDR1 and CDR2 are SGHTA and FQGNSA. The cysteine opens and the phenylalanine closes a CDR3 of 14 amino acids. The sequence is cut down to CDR3 DNA, 42 bases in frame from base 1. The trim is 5 bases for V and 6 bases for J, with a gap of 13 bases between the germline ends. The research as a whole found: Immune exposure information for the cohort was limited to CMV serostatus. This cohort had only TCR beta chains sequenced, and the lack of alpha or paired-chain data limited which features could be detected. HLA typing was unavailable for some donors at each locus, so association tests used only the typed subset. In the study, 150 to 200 TCR beta chains were listed as associated with cytomegalovirus. The authors suggested that the approach could potentially be extended to other disease states and immunological phenotypes. A group of highly shared sequence variants was considered likely to be a technical artifact of the sequencing pipeline. An earlier analysis of approximately 590 of the donors showed that most TCR beta V segments appeared in productive rearrangements either about 87% or about 30% of the time, which broadly matched IMGT annotations. A further reported finding was that TCR beta sequences accurately predicted the HLA-A and HLA-B alleles for most subjects in the first cohort. Most TCR sequences were seen in very few donors, while some public TCRs were found in many individuals. Strong co-occurrence of HLA alleles, especially DR and DQ, made assigning TCR associations to individual alleles difficult. The classifier was reported to diagnose cytomegalovirus status with high specificity and sensitivity in both the original cohort and the validation cohort. At a false discovery rate of 0.05, a later analysis linked 15,000 to 20,000 TCR beta sequences to specific HLA alleles. A later genetic analysis associated a missense DCLRE1C variant with V-gene and J-gene trimming of TCR beta chains, and an independent cohort replicated the association. According to a later analysis, TCR association rates differed among HLA loci, with DRB1 alleles showing the most associated TCRs and HLA-C alleles showing the fewest. Linkage disequilibrium might explain the correlated functional status among segregating V segments, but an unknown experimental factor could not be excluded. According to a later genetic analysis, donors in an Asian-associated ancestry cluster had fewer N-insertions in productive TCRs than the roughly 700-donor mean. Because counts were too low, roughly 16 rarely observed V segments, including chromosome 9 orphons, were left out of the earlier analysis of some 600 of the donors. Some IMGT-functional V segments, including TRBV6-2 and TRBV6-3, could not be distinguished by the 87-base-pair reads and were therefore excluded. Compared with equally common non-associated chains, HLA-associated TCR beta chains in a later analysis were more clonally expanded and had lower generation probabilities. Most CMV-associated TCR beta chains appeared to be HLA-restricted in a later analysis, and the HLA associations seemed to be driven largely by CMV exposure. Three of the identified cytomegalovirus-associated TCR beta chains were confirmed in vitro to be specific for cytomegalovirus antigens. In a later analysis, several top co-occurrence clusters were reported to appear linked to parvovirus B19, influenza, CMV and Epstein-Barr virus. The presence/absence analyses assumed that sequencing depth was roughly uniform across donors, and that assumption may not be true.

The sequence was obtained from a man aged 50 to 59 in good health and CMV-seronegative. Sample: PBMCs. This chain joins TRBV7-2 to TRBJ1-4; TRBD1 might be the D gene, on 5 matching bases. The DNA sequence follows: TGTGCCAGCAGCCCCGGGGGAAGCCATGAAAAACTGTTTTTT. Translated, this gives CASSPGGSHEKLFF.